One sample yielded the 32 T cell receptor beta chains listed below, sequenced in a study of T-cell memory formation after mild COVID-19. MiXCR, applied by TCRdb to the 5' RACE reads, yields one record per CDR3 protein. The repertoire holds just under 550,000 distinct CDR3 sequences, roughly 22% seen once, with about 12% in the top ten. Sequencing was carried out using PBMCs or a T cell subset sorted from them (not recorded which). Receptor source: an adult woman who had mild COVID-19 (a few samples of this study predate the infection). Cell type and time point are not known.

This clonotype was counted only a few times. This sequence joins TRBV11-2 and TRBJ2-1; no clear D. This CDR3 is 14 amino acids long. From germline, CDR1 is SGHAT and CDR2 FQNNGV. Between the trimmed V and J ends, which lost 5 bases and 7 bases, there was a span of 15 bases. DNA of the CDR3: TGTGCCAGCAGCCGCGGTCGACTGGCAAATGAGCAGTTCTTC. This sequence encodes CASSRGRLANEQFF.

The sample holds a few counts of this clonotype. The CDR3 DNA reads as TGCGCCAGCAGCCAAGCCGGGACGGGGAACACTGAAGCTTTCTTT. Translation gives CASSQAGTGNTEAFF. J is TRBJ1-1 and V is TRBV4-3; TRBD1 might be the D (5 bases). CDR1 is LGHNA, CDR2 YSLEER, per germline. This CDR3 contains 15 residues. With 1 base removed from V and 1 base from J, the gap between germline ends came to 10 bases.

This clonotype occurred a few times. This chain connects TRBV19 to TRBJ2-3; D is possibly TRBD2 (6 bases). The CDR3 consists of 18 residues. Trimming took off 1 base at V and 2 bases at J, with 19 bases between the two ends. The germline gives CDR1 LNHDA, CDR2 SQIVND (reference sequence). CDR3 sequence (DNA): TGTGCCAGTAGTATAGTTGCGGGGACCCCTCTGGACACAGATACGCAGTATTTT. This gives the protein CASSIVAGTPLDTDTQYF.

This clonotype was seen a few times. The genes are TRBV5-1 and TRBJ2-1, with D possibly TRBD1 on 6 matching bases. The ends were cut back, 0 bases at V and 0 bases at J, with 10 bases in the middle. The germline V gene has CDR1 SGHRS and CDR2 YFSETQ. This CDR3 is built from 16 residues. CDR3 DNA: TGCGCCAGCAGCTTGGTGACAGGCTACTCCTACAATGAGCAGTTCTTC. It specifies CASSLVTGYSYNEQFF.

This clonotype was picked up a small number of times. The rearrangement links TRBV29-1 to TRBJ1-2, with TRBD1 identical over 12 bases. After removal of 2 bases from V and 8 bases from J, the junction contained 9 bases not matched to a gene. The germline V gene has CDR1 SQVTM and CDR2 ANQGSEA. This CDR3 has 15 amino acids. CDR3 sequence reads: CSVEKEGTGGDGYTF. The CDR3 coding sequence is TGCAGCGTTGAAAAGGAGGGGACAGGGGGCGACGGCTACACCTTC. The full variable domain, completed using reference TRBV29-1 and TRBJ1-2, is SAVISQKPSRDICQRGTSLTIQCQVDSQVTMMFWYRQQPGQSLTLIATANQGSEATYESGFVIDKFPISRPNLTFSTLTVSNMSPEDSSIYLCSVEKEGTGGDGYTFGSGTRLTVV.

The chain is built from TRBV6-5 and TRBJ1-2; no clear D gene. Trimming took off 2 bases at V and 4 bases at J, with 11 bases between the two ends. Germline V gives CDR1 MNHEY, CDR2 SVGAGI. The CDR3 has 14 residues. CDR3 residues: CASSYAEASYGYTF. For the CDR3, the DNA is TGTGCCAGCAGTTACGCTGAAGCCTCCTATGGCTACACCTTC.

The V and J genes are TRBV27 and TRBJ1-5, with D possibly being TRBD1 (5 bases). The V and J ends lost 6 bases and 4 bases respectively, with 16 bases between them. Germline V gene data show CDR1 as MNHEY and CDR2 as SMNVEV (reference sequence). The CDR3 has 15 residues. Here the CDR3 reads CASRLVGVGNQPQHF. The DNA for the CDR3 is TGTGCCAGCAGGTTGGTGGGGGTCGGGAATCAGCCCCAGCATTTT.

This clonotype has more than one count but fewer than ten. The V and J genes are TRBV7-2 and TRBJ2-7, with 7 bases fitting TRBD2. The CDR3 extends over 16 amino acids. V lost 1 base and J lost 0; bases outside the gene matches: 6. Germline loops: CDR1 SGHTA, CDR2 FQGNSA. CDR3 residues: CASSLVHGGSSYEQYF. CDR3 nucleotides: TGTGCCAGCAGCTTAGTACACGGGGGGAGCTCCTACGAGCAGTACTTC.

A few counts support this clonotype. The chain has TRBV9 and TRBJ1-2; 8 positions agree with TRBD1. The CDR3 extends over 14 amino acids. Germline values: CDR1 SGDLS, CDR2 YYNGEE. V lost 3 bases to trimming and J lost 6 bases; unmatched junction nucleotides: 7. The CDR3 nucleotides are TGTGCCAGCAGCGGCACTAGGACAGGGAATGGCTACACCTTC. It yields the protein CASSGTRTGNGYTF. Complete variable domain (other parts from reference TRBV9 and TRBJ1-2): DSGVTQTPKHLITATGQRVTLRCSPRSGDLSVYWYQQSLDQGLQFLIQYYNGEERAKGNILERFSAQQFPDLHSELNLSSLELGDSALYFCASSGTRTGNGYTFGSGTRLTVV.

There are a few counts of this clonotype. This chain links TRBV6-6 with TRBJ1-5, with unresolved D. V was clipped by 0 bases and J by 6 bases, with 6 bases between them. CDR3 length equals 13 residues. Germline V gene data show CDR1 as MNHNY and CDR2 as SVGAGI (reference sequence). Here the CDR3 DNA reads TGTGCCAGCAGTTACTCTGTAGGTCAGCCCCAGCATTTT. Translation: CASSYSVGQPQHF.

The V call is TRBV10-3, the J call TRBJ2-3, with 8 bases identical to TRBD1. Looked up from germline, CDR1 is ENHRY and CDR2 is SYGVKD. Losses at the gene ends were 7 bases for V and 1 base for J; bases not matched to a gene: 1. The CDR3 has 13 residues. For the CDR3, the DNA is TGTGCCATCACGACAGGGGGCACAGATACGCAGTATTTT. Translation gives CAITTGGTDTQYF.

This clonotype was seen only a few times. The chain joins TRBV11-2 to TRBJ2-7; TRBD2 might be the D (6 bases). Trimming removed 3 bases from V and 7 bases from J, with 16 bases in between. The CDR3 runs 14 residues. The germline V gene encodes CDR1 SGHAT and CDR2 FQNNGV. CDR3 coding DNA: TGTGCCAGCAGCTTGGACCGCCGGGCGGGGGAGCAGTACTTC. As protein: CASSLDRRAGEQYF.

This chain connects TRBV3-1 to TRBJ2-3; 8 bases map to TRBD2. Germline V gives CDR1 LGHDT, CDR2 YNNKEL (reference sequence). The J segment lost 7 bases and the V segment lost 4 bases, leaving 7 bases of the junction unmatched. The CDR3 sequence is 14 residues long. The CDR3 DNA sequence: TGTGCCAGCAGCCTCGGACTAGCAGTCTATACGCAGTATTTT. Encoded protein: CASSLGLAVYTQYF.

This clonotype was seen just once. This chain joins TRBV2 and TRBJ2-5, with D possibly TRBD2 on 6 matching bases. This CDR3 has 12 residues. Trimming stripped 7 bases from V and 5 bases from J, with 11 bases between. Germline V gene sequence: CDR1 SNHLY, CDR2 FYNNEI. This CDR3 reads CASMRDVETQYF. Written as DNA, the CDR3 is TGTGCCAGCATGCGGGACGTCGAGACCCAGTACTTC.

This clonotype has a handful of counts. The chain has TRBV4-1 and TRBJ2-2; 7 bases are a match to TRBD2. The CDR3 totals 20 residues. The V gene's germline CDR1 is MGHRA and CDR2 YSYEKL. With V trimmed by 0 bases and J by 0 bases, 13 bases remained unmatched. This chain's CDR3 is CASSQDRGEQAQANTGELFF. CDR3 in DNA: TGCGCCAGCAGCCAAGATCGGGGGGAACAGGCTCAAGCGAACACCGGGGAGCTGTTTTTT.

The chain is built from TRBV24-1 and TRBJ1-2, with D possibly TRBD1 on 6 matching bases. Germline CDR1 is KGHDR and CDR2 is SFDVKD. The CDR3 extends over 14 amino acids. Trimming pared 4 bases from V and 8 bases from J, leaving 16 bases between. Written as DNA, the CDR3 is TGTGCCACCAGTGACTCTACAGGGTTCAACGGCTACACCTTC. Translated, it gives CATSDSTGFNGYTF.

This rearrangement joins TRBV19 to TRBJ2-4; the D gene could be TRBD1 or TRBD2 (5 bases each). The CDR3 is 12 residues long. CDR1 is LNHDA and CDR2 is SQIVND in the germline V gene (reference sequence). V dropped 7 bases and J dropped 10 bases, with 14 bases sitting between them. In DNA, the CDR3 is TGTGCCAGTACCAGGGACCAAAGGATTCAGTACTTC. Translation: CASTRDQRIQYF.

The CDR3 coding sequence is TGTGCCAGCAGTTTAGTGGCAGGACTCTCCTACGAGCAGTACTTC. It codes for CASSLVAGLSYEQYF. V and J are TRBV12-3 or TRBV12-4 and TRBJ2-7; TRBD2 might be the D (5 bases). The CDR3 covers 15 residues. The V gene lost 1 base and the J gene lost 0 bases, with 10 bases spanning the gap.

This clonotype was seen a handful of times. This rearrangement joins TRBV12-3 or TRBV12-4 to TRBJ1-3, with D possibly being TRBD1 (5 bases). This CDR3 has 16 amino acids. The V and J ends lost 5 bases and 1 base respectively, with 15 bases between them. DNA for the CDR3: TGTGCCAGCAGTCCGTGGGACCCCGGGTCTGGAAACACCATATATTTT. As protein: CASSPWDPGSGNTIYF.

This clonotype was picked up a small number of times. The V and J genes are TRBV30 and TRBJ2-1, with 9 bases lining up with TRBD1. The germline V gene has CDR1 GTSNPN and CDR2 SVGIG (reference sequence). Losses at the gene ends were 2 bases for V and 7 bases for J; bases not matched to a gene: 6. The CDR3 spans 14 residues. This chain's CDR3 is CAWSPGQGANEQFF. The CDR3 DNA reads as TGTGCCTGGAGTCCGGGACAGGGAGCAAATGAGCAGTTCTTC.

The V gene is TRBV7-9, the J gene TRBJ2-7; D call uncertain. Looked up from germline, CDR1 is SEHNR and CDR2 is FQNEAQ (reference sequence). The CDR3 loop spans 12 amino acids. Trimming removed 5 bases at V and 7 bases at J, with 12 bases between. In DNA form, the CDR3 reads TGTGCCAGCAGCCCACGGACGAGAGAGCAGTACTTC. It specifies CASSPRTREQYF.

The chain is built from TRBV2 and TRBJ1-5, with D hard to call. The V and J ends lost 7 bases and 2 bases respectively, with 15 bases between them. CDR3 length equals 15 residues. Germline V lookup: CDR1 SNHLY, CDR2 FYNNEI. For the CDR3, the DNA is TGTGCCAGCAAGAATCTGAGGTCAGGCAATCAGCCCCAGCATTTT. It specifies CASKNLRSGNQPQHF.

This clonotype has just a few counts. The chain has TRBV13 and TRBJ2-3; D gene ambiguous. Germline V gene lookup returns CDR1 PRHDT and CDR2 FYEKMQ (reference sequence). CDR3 length: 13 amino acids. Trimming removed 4 bases from V and 11 bases from J, with 16 bases in between. CDR3 coding DNA: TGTGCCAGCAGCTCTACGGGCCTACCGGTGCAGTATTTT. As protein: CASSSTGLPVQYF.

There are a few counts of this clonotype. This chain links TRBV6-4 with TRBJ2-1, with 9 bases lining up with TRBD2. The CDR3 totals 15 residues. CDR1 is MRHNA, CDR2 SNTAGT, per germline. After removal of 3 bases from V and 9 bases from J, the junction contained 9 bases not matched to a gene. In DNA form, the CDR3 reads TGTGCCAGCAGTGAACAAAGCGGGAGGTTGGGTGAGCAGTTCTTC. It translates to CASSEQSGRLGEQFF.

The rearrangement joins TRBV12-3 or TRBV12-4 to TRBJ2-2; 12 bases align to TRBD1. V was clipped by 1 base and J by 7 bases; unmatched bases: 4. The CDR3 is 16 residues long. As DNA, the CDR3 is TGTGCCAGCAGTTTAGAGGGACAGGGGGCTGGCGGGGAGCTGTTTTTT. Its translation: CASSLEGQGAGGELFF.

This clonotype was seen only a few times. J is TRBJ2-2 and V is TRBV20-1; 8 bases are a match to TRBD2. Germline CDR1 and CDR2: DFQATT and SNEGSKA (reference sequence). Trimming removed 6 bases from V and 0 bases from J; junction bases left unmatched: 9. The CDR3 extends over 16 amino acids. The CDR3 sequence: CSATPGGYANTGELFF. The CDR3 coding sequence is TGCAGTGCAACGCCGGGGGGGTACGCGAACACCGGGGAGCTGTTTTTT.

This clonotype occurred many times. The junction and the germline gene differ at one end; a read error may be behind it. This chain uses TRBV18 with TRBJ1-2; 8 bases line up with TRBD1. Germline CDR1 is KGHSH and CDR2 is LQKENI. The CDR3 spans 13 residues. The DNA for the CDR3 is TGCGCCAGCAGCCCGGGACAGGACTATGGCTACACCTTC. Protein: CASSPGQDYGYTF.

This chain uses TRBV5-6 with TRBJ2-7; D is unclear. The CDR3 runs 14 residues. In germline, CDR1 is SGHDT, CDR2 YYEEEE. The germline V and J ends were trimmed by 0 bases and 4 bases, with 11 bases remaining between them. The CDR3 region is CASSLAEQEYEQYF. The DNA of the CDR3 is TGTGCCAGCAGCTTGGCCGAGCAGGAGTACGAGCAGTACTTC.

This rearrangement joins TRBV29-1 to TRBJ2-7, with 12 nucleotides matching TRBD2. This CDR3 is built from 14 residues. Germline V gene lookup returns CDR1 SQVTM and CDR2 ANQGSEA. V dropped 2 bases and J dropped 3; count of bases not matched to a gene: 2. Written as DNA, the CDR3 is TGCAGCGTTGAACTAGCGGGAGGGAACTACGAGCAGTACTTC. This gives the protein CSVELAGGNYEQYF.

This clonotype was counted only a few times. V usage is TRBV11-3 and J usage is TRBJ2-4; D is ambiguous. Germline V gives CDR1 SGHNT, CDR2 YENEEA. This CDR3 is 14 amino acids long. The V end was cut by 6 bases, the J end by 3 bases, with 12 bases between. For the CDR3, the DNA is TGTGCCAGCAGTTCTGGCTGGATCAAAAACATTCAGTACTTC. Its translation: CASSSGWIKNIQYF.

The chain has TRBV5-1 and TRBJ2-6; D is perhaps TRBD1 (6 bases). Germline CDR1 reads SGHRS; CDR2 reads YFSETQ. The germline V and J ends were trimmed by 7 bases and 1 base, with 21 bases remaining between them. CDR3 length: 18 amino acids. CDR3 nucleotide sequence: TGCGCCAGCTCCGACGGGACATTAGACCCATCTGGGGCCAACGTCCTGACTTTC. Its protein product is CASSDGTLDPSGANVLTF. The variable domain in full, with the rest retrieved from reference TRBV5-1 and TRBJ2-6, is KAGVTQTPRYLIKTRGQQVTLSCSPISGHRSVSWYQQTPGQGLQFLFEYFSETQRNKGNFPGRFSGRQFSNSRSEMNVSTLELGDSALYLCASSDGTLDPSGANVLTFGAGSRLTVL.

This clonotype came up a few times. The V and J genes are TRBV20-1 and TRBJ1-1; D gene uncertain. The CDR3 covers 14 residues. V lost 3 bases, J lost 0 bases, and 11 bases lay in between. In germline, CDR1 is DFQATT, CDR2 SNEGSKA (reference sequence). As DNA, the CDR3 is TGCAGTGCTAGTGCAGTTATAATGAACACTGAAGCTTTCTTT. It yields the protein CSASAVIMNTEAFF.